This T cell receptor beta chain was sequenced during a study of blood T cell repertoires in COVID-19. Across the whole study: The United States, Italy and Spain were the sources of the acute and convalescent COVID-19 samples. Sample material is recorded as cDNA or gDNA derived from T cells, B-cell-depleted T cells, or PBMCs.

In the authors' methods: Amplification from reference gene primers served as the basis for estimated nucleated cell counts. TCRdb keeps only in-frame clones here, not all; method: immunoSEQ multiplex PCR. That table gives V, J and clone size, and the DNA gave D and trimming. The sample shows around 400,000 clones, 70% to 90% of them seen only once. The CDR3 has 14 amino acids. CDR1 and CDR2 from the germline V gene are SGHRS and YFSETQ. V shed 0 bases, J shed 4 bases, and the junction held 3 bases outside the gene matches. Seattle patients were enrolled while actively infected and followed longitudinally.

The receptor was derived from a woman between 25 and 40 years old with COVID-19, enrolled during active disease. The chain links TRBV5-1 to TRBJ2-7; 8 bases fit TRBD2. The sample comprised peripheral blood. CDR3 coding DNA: TGCGCCAGCAGCTTGGGTAGCGGGAAGTACGAGCAGTACTTC. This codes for CASSLGSGKYEQYF.